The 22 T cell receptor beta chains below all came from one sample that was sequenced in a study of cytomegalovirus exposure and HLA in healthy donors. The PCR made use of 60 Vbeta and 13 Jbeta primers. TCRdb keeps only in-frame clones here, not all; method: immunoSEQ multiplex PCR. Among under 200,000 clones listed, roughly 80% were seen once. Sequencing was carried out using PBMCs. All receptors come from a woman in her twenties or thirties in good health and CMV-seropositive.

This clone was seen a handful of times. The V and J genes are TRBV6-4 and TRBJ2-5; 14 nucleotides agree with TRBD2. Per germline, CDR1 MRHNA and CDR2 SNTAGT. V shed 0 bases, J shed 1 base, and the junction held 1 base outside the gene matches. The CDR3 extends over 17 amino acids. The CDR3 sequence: CASSDSGLAGGQETQYF. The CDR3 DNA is TGTGCCAGCAGTGACTCCGGACTAGCGGGGGGCCAAGAGACCCAGTACTTC.

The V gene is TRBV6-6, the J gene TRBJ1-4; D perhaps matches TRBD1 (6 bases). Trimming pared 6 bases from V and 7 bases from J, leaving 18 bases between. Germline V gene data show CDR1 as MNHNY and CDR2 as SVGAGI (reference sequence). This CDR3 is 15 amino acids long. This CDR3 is CASRISTGRGEKLFF. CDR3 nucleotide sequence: TGTGCCAGCAGGATTTCTACAGGGCGAGGTGAAAAACTGTTTTTT.

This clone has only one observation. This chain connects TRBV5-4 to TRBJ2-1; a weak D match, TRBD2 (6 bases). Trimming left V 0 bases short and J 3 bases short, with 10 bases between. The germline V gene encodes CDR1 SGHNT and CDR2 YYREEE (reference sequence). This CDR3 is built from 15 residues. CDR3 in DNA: TGTGCCAGCAGCTTGGAGGCGGGAAACTACAATGAGCAGTTCTTC. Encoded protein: CASSLEAGNYNEQFF.

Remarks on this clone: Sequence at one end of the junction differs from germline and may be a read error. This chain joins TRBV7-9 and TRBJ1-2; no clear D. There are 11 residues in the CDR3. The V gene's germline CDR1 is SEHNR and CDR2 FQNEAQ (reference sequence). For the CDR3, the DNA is TGTTCCAGCTGGACGGGATATGGCTACACCTTC. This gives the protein CSSWTGYGYTF.

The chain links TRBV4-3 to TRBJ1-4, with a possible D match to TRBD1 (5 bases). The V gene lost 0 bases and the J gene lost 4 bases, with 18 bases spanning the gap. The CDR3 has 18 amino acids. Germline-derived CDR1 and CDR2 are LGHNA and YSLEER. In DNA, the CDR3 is TGCGCCAGCAGCCAAGACGGCCTTGAAGACAGAGATAATGAAAAACTGTTTTTT. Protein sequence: CASSQDGLEDRDNEKLFF.

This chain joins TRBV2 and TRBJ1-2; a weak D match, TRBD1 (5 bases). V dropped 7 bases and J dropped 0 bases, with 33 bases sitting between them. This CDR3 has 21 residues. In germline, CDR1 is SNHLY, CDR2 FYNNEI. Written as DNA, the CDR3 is TGTGCCAGCAACGGGGGACGGGCGGAGAAGTTGATTCTACTTACTAACTATGGCTACACCTTC. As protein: CASNGGRAEKLILLTNYGYTF.

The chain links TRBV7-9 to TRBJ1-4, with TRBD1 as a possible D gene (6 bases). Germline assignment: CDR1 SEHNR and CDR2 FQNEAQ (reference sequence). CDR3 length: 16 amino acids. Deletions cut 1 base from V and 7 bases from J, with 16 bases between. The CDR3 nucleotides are TGTGCCAGCAGCTTAGTTCAGGGGCGAGGTGGTGAAAAACTGTTTTTT. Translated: CASSLVQGRGGEKLFF.

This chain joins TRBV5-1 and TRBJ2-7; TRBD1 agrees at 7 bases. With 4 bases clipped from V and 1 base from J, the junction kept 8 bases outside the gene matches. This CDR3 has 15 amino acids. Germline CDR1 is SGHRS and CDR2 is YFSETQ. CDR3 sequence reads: CASSQLGGFSYEQYF. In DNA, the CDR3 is TGCGCCAGCAGCCAACTAGGGGGCTTTTCCTACGAGCAGTACTTC.

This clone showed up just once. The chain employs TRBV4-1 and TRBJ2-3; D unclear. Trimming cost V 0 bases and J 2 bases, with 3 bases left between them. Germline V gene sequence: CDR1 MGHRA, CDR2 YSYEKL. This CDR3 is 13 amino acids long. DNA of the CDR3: TGCGCCAGCAGCCAAGACTCCACAGATACGCAGTATTTT. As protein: CASSQDSTDTQYF.

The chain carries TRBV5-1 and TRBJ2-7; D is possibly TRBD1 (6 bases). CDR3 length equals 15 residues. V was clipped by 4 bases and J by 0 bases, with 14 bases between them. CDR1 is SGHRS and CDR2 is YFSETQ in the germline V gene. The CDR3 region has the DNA TGCGCCAGCAGCCTGCTAGGGGGTTACTCCTACGAGCAGTACTTC. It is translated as CASSLLGGYSYEQYF.

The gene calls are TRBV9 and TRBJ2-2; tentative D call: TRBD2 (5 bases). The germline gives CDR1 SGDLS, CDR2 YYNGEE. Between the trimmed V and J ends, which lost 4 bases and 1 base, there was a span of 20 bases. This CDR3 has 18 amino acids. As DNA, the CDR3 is TGTGCCAGCAGCTCCCGACTTACCGACGGGGTGAACACCGGGGAGCTGTTTTTT. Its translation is CASSSRLTDGVNTGELFF. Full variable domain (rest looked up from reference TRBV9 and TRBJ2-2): DSGVTQTPKHLITATGQRVTLRCSPRSGDLSVYWYQQSLDQGLQFLIQYYNGEERAKGNILERFSAQQFPDLHSELNLSSLELGDSALYFCASSSRLTDGVNTGELFFGEGSRLTVL.

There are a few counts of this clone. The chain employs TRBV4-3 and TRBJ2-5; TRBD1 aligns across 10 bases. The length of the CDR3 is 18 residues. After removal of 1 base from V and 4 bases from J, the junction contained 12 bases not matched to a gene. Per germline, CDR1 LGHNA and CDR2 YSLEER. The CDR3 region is CASSQARKTGGLGETQYF. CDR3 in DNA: TGCGCCAGCAGCCAAGCCAGGAAGACAGGGGGCTTGGGAGAGACCCAGTACTTC.

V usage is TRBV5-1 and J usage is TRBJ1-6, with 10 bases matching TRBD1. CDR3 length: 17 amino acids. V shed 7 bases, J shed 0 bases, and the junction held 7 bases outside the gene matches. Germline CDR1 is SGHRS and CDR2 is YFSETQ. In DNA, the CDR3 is TGCGCCAGCGCCGCCGGACAGGGGGGCTCCTATAATTCACCCCTCCACTTT. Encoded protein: CASAAGQGGSYNSPLHF. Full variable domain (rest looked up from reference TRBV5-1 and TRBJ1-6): KAGVTQTPRYLIKTRGQQVTLSCSPISGHRSVSWYQQTPGQGLQFLFEYFSETQRNKGNFPGRFSGRQFSNSRSEMNVSTLELGDSALYLCASAAGQGGSYNSPLHFGNGTRLTVT.

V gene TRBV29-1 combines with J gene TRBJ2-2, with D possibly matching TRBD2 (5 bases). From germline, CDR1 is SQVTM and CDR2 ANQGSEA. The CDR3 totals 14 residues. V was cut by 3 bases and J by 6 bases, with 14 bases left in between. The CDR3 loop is CSVDTEGYSGELFF. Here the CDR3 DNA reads TGCAGCGTTGACACTGAGGGTTACTCCGGGGAGCTGTTTTTT.

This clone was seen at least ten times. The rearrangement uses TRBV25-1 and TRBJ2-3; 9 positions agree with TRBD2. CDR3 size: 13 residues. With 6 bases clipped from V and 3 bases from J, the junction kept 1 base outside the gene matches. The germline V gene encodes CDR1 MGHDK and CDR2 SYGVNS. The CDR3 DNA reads TGTGCCAGCAGGGGACTAGCTACAGATACGCAGTATTTT. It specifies CASRGLATDTQYF.

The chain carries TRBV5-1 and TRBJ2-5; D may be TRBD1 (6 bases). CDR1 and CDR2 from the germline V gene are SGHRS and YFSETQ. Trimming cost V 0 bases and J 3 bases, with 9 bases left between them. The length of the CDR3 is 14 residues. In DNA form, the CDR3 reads TGCGCCAGCAGCTTGGCCGCAGGGGAAGAGACCCAGTACTTC. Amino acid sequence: CASSLAAGEETQYF.

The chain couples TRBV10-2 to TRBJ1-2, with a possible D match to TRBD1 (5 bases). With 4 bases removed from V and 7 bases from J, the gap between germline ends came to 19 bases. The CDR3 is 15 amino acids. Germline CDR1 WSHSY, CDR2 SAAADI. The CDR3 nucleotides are TGCGCCAGCAGTGCTACCCTACCAGGGTTAACTGGCTACACCTTC. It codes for CASSATLPGLTGYTF.

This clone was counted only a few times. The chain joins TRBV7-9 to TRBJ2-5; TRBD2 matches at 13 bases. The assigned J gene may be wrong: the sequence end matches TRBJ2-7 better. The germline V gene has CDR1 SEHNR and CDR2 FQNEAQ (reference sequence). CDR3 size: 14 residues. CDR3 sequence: CASSLLAGGREQYF. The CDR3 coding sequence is TGTGCCAGCAGTTTACTAGCGGGGGGGCGCGAGCAGTACTTC.

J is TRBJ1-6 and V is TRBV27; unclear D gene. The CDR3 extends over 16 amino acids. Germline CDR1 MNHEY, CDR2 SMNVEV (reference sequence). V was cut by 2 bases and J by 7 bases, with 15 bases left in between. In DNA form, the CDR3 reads TGTGCCAGCAGTTTACGTCTTCCGGGTGGGAATTCACCCCTCCACTTT. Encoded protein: CASSLRLPGGNSPLHF.

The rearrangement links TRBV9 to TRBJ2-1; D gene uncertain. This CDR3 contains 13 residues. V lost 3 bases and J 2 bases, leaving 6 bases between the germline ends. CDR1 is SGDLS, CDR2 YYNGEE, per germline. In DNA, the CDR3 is TGTGCCAGCAGCGAGCAAGCCTACAATGAGCAGTTCTTC. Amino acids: CASSEQAYNEQFF.

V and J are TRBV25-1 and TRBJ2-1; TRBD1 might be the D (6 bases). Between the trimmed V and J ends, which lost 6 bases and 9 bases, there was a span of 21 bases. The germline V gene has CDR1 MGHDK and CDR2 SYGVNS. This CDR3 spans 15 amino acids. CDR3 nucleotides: TGTGCCAGCAGCTCCAGGACAGACCTCTTGGGTGAGCAGTTCTTC. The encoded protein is CASSSRTDLLGEQFF. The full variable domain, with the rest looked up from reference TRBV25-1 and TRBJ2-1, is EADIYQTPRYLVIGTGKKITLECSQTMGHDKMYWYQQDPGMELHLIHYSYGVNSTEKGDLSSESTVSRIRTEHFPLTLESARPSHTSQYLCASSSRTDLLGEQFFGPGTRLTVL.

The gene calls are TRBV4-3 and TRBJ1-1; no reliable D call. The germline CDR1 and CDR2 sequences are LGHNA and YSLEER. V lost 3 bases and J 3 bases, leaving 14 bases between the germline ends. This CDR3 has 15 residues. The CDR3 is CASSHVNGRDTEAFF. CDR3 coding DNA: TGCGCCAGCAGCCATGTTAACGGCCGGGACACTGAAGCTTTCTTT.